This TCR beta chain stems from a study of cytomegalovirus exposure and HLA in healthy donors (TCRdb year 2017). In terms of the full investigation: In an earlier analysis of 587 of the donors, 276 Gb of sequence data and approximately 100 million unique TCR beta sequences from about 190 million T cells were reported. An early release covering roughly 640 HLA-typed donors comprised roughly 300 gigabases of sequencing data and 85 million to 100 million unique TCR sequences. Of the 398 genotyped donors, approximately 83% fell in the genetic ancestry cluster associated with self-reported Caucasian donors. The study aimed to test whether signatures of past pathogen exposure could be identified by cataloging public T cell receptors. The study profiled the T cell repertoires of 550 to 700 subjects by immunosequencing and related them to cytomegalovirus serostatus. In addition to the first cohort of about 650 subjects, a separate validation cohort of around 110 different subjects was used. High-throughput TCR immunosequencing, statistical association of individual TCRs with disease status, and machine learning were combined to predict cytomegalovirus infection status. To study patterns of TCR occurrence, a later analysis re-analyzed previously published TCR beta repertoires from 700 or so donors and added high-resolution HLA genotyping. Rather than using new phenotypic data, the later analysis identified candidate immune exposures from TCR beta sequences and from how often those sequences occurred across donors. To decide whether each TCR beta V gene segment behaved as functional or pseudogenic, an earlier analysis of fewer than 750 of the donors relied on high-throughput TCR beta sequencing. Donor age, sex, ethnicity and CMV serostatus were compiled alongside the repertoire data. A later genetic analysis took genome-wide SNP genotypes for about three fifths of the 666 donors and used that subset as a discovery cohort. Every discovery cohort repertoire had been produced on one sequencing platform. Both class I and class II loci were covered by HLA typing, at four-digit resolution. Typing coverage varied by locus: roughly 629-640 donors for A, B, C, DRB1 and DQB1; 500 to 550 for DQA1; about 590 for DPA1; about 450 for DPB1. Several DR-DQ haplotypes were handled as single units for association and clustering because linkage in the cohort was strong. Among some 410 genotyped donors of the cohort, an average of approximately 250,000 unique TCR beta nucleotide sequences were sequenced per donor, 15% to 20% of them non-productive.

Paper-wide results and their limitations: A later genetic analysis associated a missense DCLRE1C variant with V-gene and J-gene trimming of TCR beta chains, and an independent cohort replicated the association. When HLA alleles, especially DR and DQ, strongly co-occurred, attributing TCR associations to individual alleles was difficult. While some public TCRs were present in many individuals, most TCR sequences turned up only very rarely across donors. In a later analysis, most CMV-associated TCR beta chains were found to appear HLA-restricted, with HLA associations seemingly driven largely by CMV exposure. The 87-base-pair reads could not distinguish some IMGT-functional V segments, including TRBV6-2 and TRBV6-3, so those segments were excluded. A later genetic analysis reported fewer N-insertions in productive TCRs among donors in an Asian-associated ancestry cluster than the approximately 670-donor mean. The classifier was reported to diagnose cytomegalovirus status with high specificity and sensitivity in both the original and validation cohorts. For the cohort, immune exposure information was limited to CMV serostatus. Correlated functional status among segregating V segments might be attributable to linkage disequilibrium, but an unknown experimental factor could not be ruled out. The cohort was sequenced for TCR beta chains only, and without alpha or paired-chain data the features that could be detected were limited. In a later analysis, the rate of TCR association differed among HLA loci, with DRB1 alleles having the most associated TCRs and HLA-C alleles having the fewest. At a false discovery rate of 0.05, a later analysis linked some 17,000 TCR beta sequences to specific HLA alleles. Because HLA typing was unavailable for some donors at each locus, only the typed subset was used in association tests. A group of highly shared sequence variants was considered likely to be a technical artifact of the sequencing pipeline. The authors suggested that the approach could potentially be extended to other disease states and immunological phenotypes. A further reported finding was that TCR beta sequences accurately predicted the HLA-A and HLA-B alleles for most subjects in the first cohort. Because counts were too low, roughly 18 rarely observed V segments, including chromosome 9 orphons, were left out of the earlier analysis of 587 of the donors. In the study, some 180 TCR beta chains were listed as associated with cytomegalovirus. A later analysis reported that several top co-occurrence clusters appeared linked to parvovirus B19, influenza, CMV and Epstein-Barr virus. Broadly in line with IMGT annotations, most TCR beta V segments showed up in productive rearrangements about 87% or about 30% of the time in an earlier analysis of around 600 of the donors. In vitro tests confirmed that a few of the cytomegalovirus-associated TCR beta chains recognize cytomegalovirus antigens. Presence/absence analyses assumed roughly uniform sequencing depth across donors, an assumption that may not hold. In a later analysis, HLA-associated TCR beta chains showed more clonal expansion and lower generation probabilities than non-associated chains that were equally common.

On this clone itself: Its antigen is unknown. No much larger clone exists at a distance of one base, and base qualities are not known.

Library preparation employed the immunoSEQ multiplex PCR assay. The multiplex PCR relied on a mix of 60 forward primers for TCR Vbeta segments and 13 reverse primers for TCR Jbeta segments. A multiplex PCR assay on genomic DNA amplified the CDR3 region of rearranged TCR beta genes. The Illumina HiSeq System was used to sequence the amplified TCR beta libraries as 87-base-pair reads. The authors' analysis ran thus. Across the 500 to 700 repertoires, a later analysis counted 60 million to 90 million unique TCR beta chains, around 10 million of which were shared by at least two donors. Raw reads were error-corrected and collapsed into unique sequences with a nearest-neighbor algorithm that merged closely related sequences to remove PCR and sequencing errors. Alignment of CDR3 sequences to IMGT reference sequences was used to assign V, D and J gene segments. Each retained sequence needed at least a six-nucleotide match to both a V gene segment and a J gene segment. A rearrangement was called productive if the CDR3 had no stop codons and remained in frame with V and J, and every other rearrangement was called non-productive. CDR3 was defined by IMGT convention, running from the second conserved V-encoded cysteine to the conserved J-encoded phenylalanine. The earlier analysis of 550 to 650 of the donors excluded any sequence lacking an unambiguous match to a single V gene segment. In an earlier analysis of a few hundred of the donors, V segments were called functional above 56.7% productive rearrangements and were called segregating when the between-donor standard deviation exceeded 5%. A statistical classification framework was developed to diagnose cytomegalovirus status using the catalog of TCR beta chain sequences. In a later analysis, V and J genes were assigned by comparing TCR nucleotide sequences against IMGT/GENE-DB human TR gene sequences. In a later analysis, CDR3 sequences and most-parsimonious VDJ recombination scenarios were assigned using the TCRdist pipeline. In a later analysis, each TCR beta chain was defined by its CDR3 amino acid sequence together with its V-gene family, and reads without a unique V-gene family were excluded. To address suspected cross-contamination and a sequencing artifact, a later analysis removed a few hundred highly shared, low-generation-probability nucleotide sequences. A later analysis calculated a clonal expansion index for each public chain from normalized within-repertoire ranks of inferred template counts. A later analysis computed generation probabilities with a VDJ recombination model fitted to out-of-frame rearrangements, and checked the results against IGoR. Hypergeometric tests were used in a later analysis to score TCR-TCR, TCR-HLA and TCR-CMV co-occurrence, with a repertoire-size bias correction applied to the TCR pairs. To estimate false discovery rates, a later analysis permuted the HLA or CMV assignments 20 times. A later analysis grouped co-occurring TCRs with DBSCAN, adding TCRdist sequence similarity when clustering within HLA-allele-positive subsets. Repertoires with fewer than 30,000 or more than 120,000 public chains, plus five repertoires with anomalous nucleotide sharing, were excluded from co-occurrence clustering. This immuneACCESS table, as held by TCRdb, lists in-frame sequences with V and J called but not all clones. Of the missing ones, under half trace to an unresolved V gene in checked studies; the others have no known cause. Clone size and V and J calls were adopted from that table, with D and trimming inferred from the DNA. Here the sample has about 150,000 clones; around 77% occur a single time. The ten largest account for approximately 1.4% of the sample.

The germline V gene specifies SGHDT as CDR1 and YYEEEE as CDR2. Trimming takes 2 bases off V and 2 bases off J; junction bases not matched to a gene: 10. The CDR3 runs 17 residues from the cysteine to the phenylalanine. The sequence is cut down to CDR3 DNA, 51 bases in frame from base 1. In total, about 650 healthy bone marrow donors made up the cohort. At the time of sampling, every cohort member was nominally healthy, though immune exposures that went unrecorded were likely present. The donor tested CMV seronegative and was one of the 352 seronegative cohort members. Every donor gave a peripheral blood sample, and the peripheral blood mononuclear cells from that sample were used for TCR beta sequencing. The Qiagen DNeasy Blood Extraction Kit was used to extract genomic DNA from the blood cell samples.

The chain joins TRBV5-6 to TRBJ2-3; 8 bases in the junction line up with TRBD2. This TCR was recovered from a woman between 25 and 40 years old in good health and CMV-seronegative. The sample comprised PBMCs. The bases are TGTGCCAGCAGCTTCGGGATCAAGCGGGGGTTCACAGATACGCAGTATTTT. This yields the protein CASSFGIKRGFTDTQYF.